The rows below give T cell receptor beta chains drawn from one sample of a study of T-cell reconstitution after alpha-beta-depleted transplantation in children. TCRdb re-called the PCR reads with MiXCR, one entry per CDR3 protein. There are more than 400,000 distinct CDR3 sequences in the sample; about 45% occur only once, and under 35% lies in the top ten. Sequences were derived from PBMCs, sampled before TCRalphabeta/CD19-depleted stem cell transplant. These receptors originate from a girl aged 2-9 years with aplastic anemia, due to receive a stem cell transplant. The CDR3 runs from the conserved cysteine through the conserved F or W. The D gene is left open where the match is weak. Clone sizes are given selectively: once, few, many, or a class where the clone is expanded.

few	.	16	TRBJ2-3	TRBV6-1	CASTLGPPGPGDTQYF	TGTGCCAGCACATTAGGCCCCCCGGGACCTGGAGATACGCAGTATTTT
.	.	13	TRBJ2-1	TRBV20-1	CSWGRAPDNEQFF	TGCAGTTGGGGCAGGGCCCCGGACAATGAGCAGTTCTTC
many	TRBD2	16	TRBJ2-1	TRBV7-2	CASSEQSSGDYNEQFF	TGTGCCAGCAGCGAGCAGTCTAGCGGAGACTACAATGAGCAGTTCTTC
few	.	15	TRBJ2-2	TRBV30	CAWSTDPRNTGELFF	TGTGCCTGGAGTACGGACCCCAGGAACACCGGGGAGCTGTTTTTT
.	TRBD2	19	TRBJ2-1	TRBV20-1	CSARDWGLADFSSYNEQFF	TGCAGTGCTAGAGATTGGGGACTAGCGGACTTCAGCTCCTACAATGAGCAGTTCTTC
many	TRBD1	16	TRBJ2-7	TRBV5-6	CASSSFPGQGALEQYF	TGTGCCAGCAGCTCCTTCCCAGGACAGGGGGCTCTCGAGCAGTACTTC
few	.	16	TRBJ2-4	TRBV5-1	CASSLDDRNNKNIQYF	TGCGCCAGCAGCCTCGACGACAGGAACAACAAAAACATTCAGTACTTC
.	.	11	TRBJ2-7	TRBV29-1	CSVESAYEQYF	TGCAGCGTTGAGTCGGCCTACGAGCAGTACTTC
once	TRBD2	13	TRBJ2-3	TRBV4-1	CASSQMGGDTQYF	TGCGCCAGCAGCCAAATGGGGGGGGATACGCAGTATTTT
many	TRBD2	14	TRBJ2-4	TRBV4-2	CASSQDHREGIQYF	TGTGCCAGCAGCCAAGATCACCGGGAGGGCATTCAGTACTTC
few	.	13	TRBJ1-2	TRBV5-1	CASSSNRDRGYTF	TGCGCCAGCAGCTCCAACAGGGATCGCGGCTACACCTTC
.	TRBD2	16	TRBJ2-1	TRBV5-1	CASSLEPSGSGNEQFF	TGCGCCAGCAGCTTGGAGCCTAGCGGGAGCGGTAATGAGCAGTTCTTC
.	.	10	TRBJ1-1	TRBV12-3/TRBV12-4	CASKAGEAFF	TGTGCCAGCAAGGCCGGCGAAGCTTTCTTT
many	.	17	TRBJ2-7	TRBV5-6	CASSPRSSEWNSYEQYF	TGTGCCAGCAGCCCCCGGAGCTCGGAATGGAATTCCTACGAGCAGTACTTC
few	.	12	TRBJ2-1	TRBV19	CASSDRYNEQFF	TGTGCCAGTAGCGACAGGTACAATGAGCAGTTCTTC
.	TRBD1	15	TRBJ2-1	TRBV5-1	CASSRGTGGWGEQFF	TGCGCCAGCAGCCGGGGGACAGGGGGCTGGGGTGAGCAGTTCTTC
.	TRBD2	17	TRBJ2-3	TRBV5-1	CASSVTEAGGPEDTQYF	TGCGCCAGCAGCGTAACAGAAGCGGGGGGGCCGGAAGATACGCAGTATTTT
many	.	11	TRBJ1-4	TRBV29-1	CSVERNEKLFF	TGCAGCGTTGAGAGGAATGAAAAACTGTTTTTT
.	.	15	TRBJ2-3	TRBV20-1	CSATFQGKLTDTQYF	TGCAGTGCTACCTTCCAGGGGAAGCTCACAGATACGCAGTATTTT
.	TRBD1	14	TRBJ2-5	TRBV5-1	CASGLTGGQETQYF	TGCGCCAGCGGTCTTACAGGGGGCCAAGAGACCCAGTACTTC
few	.	13	TRBJ2-5	TRBV28	CASSWQGTRTQYF	TGTGCCAGCAGTTGGCAGGGTACCCGGACCCAGTACTTC
many	.	16	TRBJ1-1	TRBV5-1	CASSLEGVAMNTEAFF	TGCGCCAGCAGCTTGGAAGGCGTCGCAATGAACACTGAAGCTTTCTTT
.	.	15	TRBJ2-5	TRBV5-1	CASSFPGATKETQYF	TGCGCCAGCAGCTTTCCGGGAGCTACGAAAGAGACCCAGTACTTC
.	.	14	TRBJ2-1	TRBV5-1	CASSLGQDINEQFF	TGCGCCAGCAGCTTGGGACAGGATATCAATGAGCAGTTCTTC